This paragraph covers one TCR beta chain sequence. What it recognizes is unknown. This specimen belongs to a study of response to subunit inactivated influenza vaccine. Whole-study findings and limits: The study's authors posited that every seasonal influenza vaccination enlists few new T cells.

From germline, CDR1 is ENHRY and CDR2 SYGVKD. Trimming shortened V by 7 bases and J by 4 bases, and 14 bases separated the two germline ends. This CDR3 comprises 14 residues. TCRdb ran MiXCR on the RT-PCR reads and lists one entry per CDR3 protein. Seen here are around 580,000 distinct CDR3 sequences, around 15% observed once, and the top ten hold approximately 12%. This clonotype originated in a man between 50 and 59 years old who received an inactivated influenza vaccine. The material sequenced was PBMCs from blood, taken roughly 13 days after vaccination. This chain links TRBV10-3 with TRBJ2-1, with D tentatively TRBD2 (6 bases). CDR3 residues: CAIMSGGPYNEQFF. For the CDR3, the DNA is TGTGCCATCATGTCAGGAGGGCCATACAATGAGCAGTTCTTC.